What follows is one TCR beta chain and its context. This entry belongs to a study of shared clonotypes between healthy human individuals. Whole-study context: CD4 naive and memory got three plates each, CD8 naive two, CD8 memory one.

The assay was run at deep level. Around 220 ng DNA, around 30,000 T cell genomes, went into each sorted-subset replicate PCR. Some clones are missing from TCRdb's copy, which holds only in-frame ones; the method was immunoSEQ multiplex PCR. Found here are more than 2 million clones, under 97% of them singletons; the top ten hold more than 0.1%. The CDR3 spans 14 residues. Germline CDR1 is SGDLS and CDR2 is YYNGEE. Deletions cut 3 bases from V and 4 bases from J, with 11 bases between. This receptor was obtained from a man aged 18 to 30 in good health. Sequenced sample: naive CD4+ T cells sorted from blood. Subset specified: CD45RA+ positively selected. J is TRBJ2-1 and V is TRBV9; possibly TRBD2 for D (6 bases). CDR3 sequence (DNA): TGTGCCAGCAGCGCCCCTGGGACTTACAATGAGCAGTTCTTC. Its translation is CASSAPGTYNEQFF.